The 32 T cell receptor beta chains below all came from one sample that was sequenced in a study of human T cells and chemical hapten exposure. TCRdb called the RACE reads again in MiXCR, with one record for every CDR3 protein. The sample includes 150,000 to 200,000 distinct CDR3 sequences, 13% to 15% of them seen just once. Time point in this sample: patch test 1, 2 weeks after DPC sensitization. As for treatment: therapeutic diphenylcyclopropenone sensitization with weekly scalp DPC. The input for sequencing was whole blood, taken in connection with sensitization to the hapten diphenylcyclopropenone (DPC). The origin of the receptors is a woman between 25 and 40 years old with alopecia areata. Some clones in this sample may be carry-over from other donors' samples.

In this sample, this clonotype turned up a few times. The chain uses TRBV12-3 or TRBV12-4 and TRBJ2-1; D call uncertain. V gave up 6 bases and J gave up 8 bases, with 8 bases separating them. The CDR3 contains 11 residues. The chain's CDR3 is CASRSLDEQFF. For the CDR3, the DNA is TGTGCCAGCAGATCCTTGGATGAGCAGTTCTTC.

The gene calls are TRBV21-1 and TRBJ1-1. TRBV21-1 is recorded as a pseudogene. The CDR3 has 13 amino acids. This CDR3 is CASSKNTKTEAFF. The CDR3 bases are TGTGCCAGCAGCAAAAATACGAAGACTGAAGCTTTCTTT.

This rearrangement joins TRBV6-5 to TRBJ1-5; 7 nucleotides match TRBD1. CDR3 length: 14 residues. V was clipped by 2 bases and J by 6 bases; unmatched bases: 4. Germline V gene lookup returns CDR1 MNHEY and CDR2 SVGAGI. CDR3 in DNA: TGTGCCAGCAGTTACGGACAGGCAAGTCAGCCCCAGCATTTT. It encodes CASSYGQASQPQHF.

The chain combines TRBV6-2 or TRBV6-3 with TRBJ2-1; maybe TRBD2 (6 bases). CDR1 is MNHEY and CDR2 is SVGEGT in the germline V gene. V lost 7 bases and J lost 9, with 19 bases in between. This CDR3 is 14 amino acids long. The CDR3 spells CASTLRSSDGEQFF. The DNA of the CDR3 is TGTGCCAGCACCTTACGTTCTAGCGACGGTGAGCAGTTCTTC.

Only a few counts were recorded for this clonotype. CDR3: CASSEDKGTEAFF. CDR3 nucleotide sequence: TGTGCCAGCAGTGAGGATAAGGGCACTGAAGCTTTCTTT. The chain is built from TRBV2 and TRBJ1-1; D gene ambiguous. Germline lookup yields CDR1 SNHLY and CDR2 FYNNEI. The CDR3 covers 13 residues. Trimming removed 3 bases at V and 4 bases at J, with 9 bases between.

This clonotype has a count of ten or more. J is TRBJ2-2 and V is TRBV3-1; tentative D call: TRBD2 (6 bases). Germline CDR1 reads LGHDT; CDR2 reads YNNKEL (reference sequence). The CDR3 loop spans 14 amino acids. V lost 1 base to trimming and J lost 10 bases, with 13 bases between them. The CDR3 protein is CASSQGPGVAELFF. The CDR3 coding sequence is TGTGCCAGCAGCCAAGGTCCGGGGGTCGCGGAGCTGTTTTTT.

The V gene is TRBV6-5, the J gene TRBJ1-1, with D tentatively TRBD1 (6 bases). From germline, CDR1 is MNHEY and CDR2 SVGAGI. V was clipped by 2 bases and J by 4 bases, with 14 bases between them. The CDR3 is made up of 15 amino acids. CDR3 sequence (DNA): TGTGCCAGCAGTTACGGGGCAGGGGCTACCACTGAAGCTTTCTTT. As protein: CASSYGAGATTEAFF.

This clonotype was counted a few times. The chain carries TRBV12-3 or TRBV12-4 and TRBJ1-4; the D is unclear. V was cut by 3 bases and J by 4 bases, with 15 bases left in between. The length of the CDR3 is 16 residues. The CDR3 sequence is CASSLGQAVINEKLFF. CDR3 coding DNA: TGTGCCAGCAGTTTGGGCCAGGCCGTGATTAATGAAAAACTGTTTTTT.

This clonotype was recorded at least ten times. The chain links TRBV7-2 to TRBJ2-2; no firm D call. V lost 3 bases, J lost 1 base, and 12 bases lay in between. The CDR3 loop spans 16 amino acids. Germline values: CDR1 SGHTA, CDR2 FQGNSA. CDR3 amino acids: CASSFASGLNTGELFF. The CDR3 DNA reads as TGTGCCAGCAGCTTTGCTTCCGGGCTGAACACCGGGGAGCTGTTTTTT.

This chain links TRBV5-5 with TRBJ2-5, with 11 bases matching TRBD2. The CDR3 totals 15 residues. V trimming: 4 bases; J trimming: 2 bases; junction bases outside the gene matches: 4. Germline CDR1 SGHKS, CDR2 YYEKEE (reference sequence). The CDR3 DNA is TGTGCCAGCAGCCCTAGCGGGGGGTTTCAAGAGACCCAGTACTTC. Its protein product is CASSPSGGFQETQYF.

This chain connects TRBV5-5 to TRBJ1-2; 9 positions match TRBD1. Germline lookup yields CDR1 SGHKS and CDR2 YYEKEE (reference sequence). Trimming cost V 5 bases and J 4 bases; bases outside gene matches: 6. The CDR3 covers 14 residues. CDR3 coding DNA: TGTGCCAGCAGACCCACAGGGGGCGGCTATGGCTACACCTTC. Translated: CASRPTGGGYGYTF.

This clonotype was seen more than once but under ten times. The V gene is TRBV2, the J gene TRBJ2-1; D not certain. Germline V CDR1 and CDR2: SNHLY, FYNNEI. The CDR3 has 12 residues. The V end lost 8 bases, the J end lost 5 bases, and 10 bases lay between the germline ends. CDR3 nucleotides: TGTGCCAGCCGTGGCCAGGACAATGAGCAGTTCTTC. This gives the protein CASRGQDNEQFF.

This clonotype occurred a few times. The rearrangement uses TRBV29-1 and TRBJ2-3; 9 nucleotides line up with TRBD2. CDR3 length: 13 amino acids. Germline V gives CDR1 SQVTM, CDR2 ANQGSEA. The V and J ends lost 4 bases and 4 bases, in that order; junction bases with no gene match: 3. CDR3 amino acids: CSVVAGGPDTQYF. The DNA for the CDR3 is TGCAGCGTTGTCGCGGGAGGGCCAGATACGCAGTATTTT.

The chain combines TRBV28 with TRBJ2-4, with D maybe TRBD1 (5 bases). CDR1 MDHEN and CDR2 SYDVKM come from the germline V gene. V was clipped by 5 bases and J by 7 bases, with 12 bases between them. This CDR3 is built from 13 residues. The CDR3 spells CASSVGQWNIQYF. In nucleotides, the CDR3 is TGTGCCAGCAGTGTCGGACAATGGAACATTCAGTACTTC.

This clonotype has a single count. The V call is TRBV20-1, the J call TRBJ2-2, with D maybe TRBD2 (6 bases). V dropped 6 bases and J dropped 3 bases, with 8 bases sitting between them. The CDR3 spans 12 residues. CDR1 is DFQATT, CDR2 SNEGSKA, per germline (reference sequence). CDR3 amino acids: CSATGDTGELFF. The CDR3 region has the DNA TGCAGTGCCACGGGGGACACCGGGGAGCTGTTTTTT.

This clonotype was seen only a few times. The chain joins TRBV12-3 or TRBV12-4 to TRBJ1-3; 9 bases fit TRBD1. V was pared by 6 bases and J by 0 bases, with 3 bases of the junction left unmatched. The CDR3 has 15 residues. CDR3 bases: TGTGCCAGCAGGACAGGGGGGAGCTCTGGAAACACCATATATTTT. Protein sequence: CASRTGGSSGNTIYF.

This clonotype was detected ten times or more. The rearrangement joins TRBV28 to TRBJ2-7; TRBD1 agrees at 10 bases. CDR1 is MDHEN and CDR2 is SYDVKM in the germline V gene. V trimming: 6 bases; J trimming: 9 bases; junction bases outside the gene matches: 5. The CDR3 has 12 amino acids. CDR3 amino acids: CASRGTGAGQYF. Here the CDR3 DNA reads TGTGCCAGCAGAGGGACAGGGGCTGGGCAGTACTTC.

The sample holds a few counts of this clonotype. The chain links TRBV11-3 to TRBJ2-3; D remains ambiguous. V was clipped by 3 bases and J by 4 bases, with 8 bases between them. Germline CDR1 reads SGHNT; CDR2 reads YENEEA. The CDR3 is 13 residues long. This CDR3 reads CASSFDRADTQYF. The CDR3 region has the DNA TGTGCCAGCAGCTTCGATCGGGCAGATACGCAGTATTTT.

This clonotype was recorded at least ten times. The rearrangement uses TRBV7-2 and TRBJ1-2, with D perhaps TRBD1 (5 bases). The CDR3 totals 15 residues. Germline CDR1 is SGHTA and CDR2 is FQGNSA. The V and J ends lost 1 base and 1 base respectively, with 10 bases between them. The CDR3 DNA follows: TGTGCCAGCAGCTTAGGACAGCTTAGTAACTATGGCTACACCTTC. It codes for CASSLGQLSNYGYTF.

This clonotype was seen many times. The chain uses TRBV20-1 and TRBJ2-7, with D possibly being TRBD2 (5 bases). The ends were cut back, 1 base at V and 3 bases at J, with 10 bases in the middle. CDR3 size: 13 residues. The V gene's germline CDR1 is DFQATT and CDR2 SNEGSKA (reference sequence). Here the CDR3 reads CSARAGSDYEQYF. CDR3 in DNA: TGCAGTGCTAGAGCGGGGAGCGACTACGAGCAGTACTTC.

This clonotype was seen at least ten times. The rearrangement uses TRBV5-6 and TRBJ2-7, with D possibly being TRBD1 (6 bases). V shed 1 base and J shed 6 bases, with 11 bases lying between them. Germline values: CDR1 SGHDT, CDR2 YYEEEE. The CDR3 extends over 13 amino acids. The CDR3 DNA follows: TGTGCCAGCAGCTTGTTGGGGGCCGGCGAGCAGTACTTC. Translated: CASSLLGAGEQYF.

This clonotype was counted many times. This chain uses TRBV11-2 with TRBJ2-1, with TRBD2 matching over 11 bases. Germline assignment: CDR1 SGHAT and CDR2 FQNNGV. The CDR3 length is 17 residues. V was pared by 1 base and J by 4 bases, with 6 bases of the junction left unmatched. The CDR3 DNA reads as TGTGCCAGCAGCTTAGTCCCACTAGCGGGGGCTTACAATGAGCAGTTCTTC. Translating gives CASSLVPLAGAYNEQFF. The variable domain in full, completed from reference TRBV11-2 and TRBJ2-1, reads EAGVAQSPRYKIIEKRQSVAFWCNPISGHATLYWYQQILGQGPKLLIQFQNNGVVDDSQLPKDRFSAERLKGVDSTLKIQPAKLEDSAVYLCASSLVPLAGAYNEQFFGPGTRLTVL.

This clonotype showed up just a few times. The J gene is TRBJ2-4, the V gene TRBV4-1, with 7 bases fitting TRBD1. V shed 0 bases, J shed 2 bases, and the junction held 10 bases outside the gene matches. Germline CDR1 MGHRA, CDR2 YSYEKL. This CDR3 has 18 amino acids. CDR3 loop: CASSQDREGGGTKNIQYF. CDR3 sequence (DNA): TGCGCCAGCAGCCAAGATCGAGAAGGGGGCGGTACCAAAAACATTCAGTACTTC.

Written as DNA, the CDR3 is TGTGCCAGCAGTGTACAGGGGAATACGCAGTATTTT. Translation: CASSVQGNTQYF. V and J are TRBV2 and TRBJ2-3; 7 positions match TRBD1. Germline trimming cut 4 bases from V and 7 bases from J; bases unmatched to any gene: 2. The CDR3 is made up of 12 amino acids. CDR1 is SNHLY and CDR2 is FYNNEI in the germline V gene.

This clonotype has just a few counts. V is TRBV28 and J is TRBJ2-5; no clear D gene. Germline-derived CDR1 and CDR2 are MDHEN and SYDVKM. The V gene lost 2 bases and the J gene lost 1 base, with 11 bases spanning the gap. This CDR3 has 15 residues. CDR3 sequence reads: CASSLASASQETQYF. The CDR3 region has the DNA TGTGCCAGCAGTTTAGCCTCGGCTAGCCAAGAGACCCAGTACTTC.

In this sample, this clonotype turned up a few times. The chain links TRBV5-1 to TRBJ2-7; possibly TRBD1 for D (6 bases). V gave up 7 bases and J gave up 0 bases, with 20 bases separating them. CDR1 and CDR2 from the germline V gene are SGHRS and YFSETQ. CDR3 size: 16 residues. CDR3 DNA: TGCGCCAGCTATACCTCCCCAGGGGTCAACTCCTACGAGCAGTACTTC. Translating gives CASYTSPGVNSYEQYF. Drawing the rest from reference TRBV5-1 and TRBJ2-7, the complete variable domain is KAGVTQTPRYLIKTRGQQVTLSCSPISGHRSVSWYQQTPGQGLQFLFEYFSETQRNKGNFPGRFSGRQFSNSRSEMNVSTLELGDSALYLCASYTSPGVNSYEQYFGPGTRLTVT.

The rearrangement uses TRBV6-2 or TRBV6-3 and TRBJ1-1, with D perhaps TRBD1 (6 bases). Germline lookup yields CDR1 MNHEY and CDR2 SVGEGT. Trimming took 2 bases from V and 5 from J, leaving 12 bases between them. The CDR3 consists of 14 residues. CDR3 DNA sequence: TGTGCCAGCAGTTACAGCTTCGACAGGACTGAAGCTTTCTTT. This codes for CASSYSFDRTEAFF.

The chain combines TRBV4-3 with TRBJ2-2; 8 nucleotides match TRBD2. This CDR3 has 18 residues. With 3 bases clipped from V and 4 bases from J, the junction kept 13 bases outside the gene matches. CDR1 and CDR2 from the germline V gene are LGHNA and YSLEER. This chain's CDR3 is CASSQKIKAGEGTGELFF. The CDR3 DNA reads TGCGCCAGCAGCCAGAAAATCAAAGCGGGGGAGGGCACCGGGGAGCTGTTTTTT.

The V gene is TRBV6-5, the J gene TRBJ1-5, with D maybe TRBD1 (5 bases). This CDR3 is 13 amino acids long. V was clipped by 6 bases and J by 7 bases, with 13 bases between them. Germline V gene lookup returns CDR1 MNHEY and CDR2 SVGAGI. CDR3 sequence (DNA): TGTGCCAGCAGCCCGACAGTGAACCAGCCCCAGCATTTT. This encodes CASSPTVNQPQHF.

This clonotype was recorded a few times. J is TRBJ1-1 and V is TRBV20-1, with 7 nucleotides matching TRBD1. Unmatched junction bases numbered 5, after V lost 6 bases and J lost 1 base. This CDR3 contains 13 residues. CDR1 is DFQATT, CDR2 SNEGSKA, per germline (reference sequence). CDR3 protein: CSAVGQSNTEAFF. The CDR3 DNA reads TGCAGTGCCGTGGGACAGTCGAACACTGAAGCTTTCTTT.

This clonotype was counted only a few times. This rearrangement joins TRBV18 to TRBJ2-2, with 10 bases fitting TRBD1. Germline V lookup: CDR1 KGHSH, CDR2 LQKENI. The CDR3 totals 16 residues. V lost 3 bases to trimming and J lost 5 bases; unmatched junction nucleotides: 6. CDR3 in DNA: TGTGCCAGCTCACCCTCCGGGACAGGGGCGACCGGGGAGCTGTTTTTT. It yields the protein CASSPSGTGATGELFF.

The chain joins TRBV19 to TRBJ1-5; maybe TRBD1 (6 bases). Trimming stripped 1 base from V and 2 bases from J, with 9 bases between. This CDR3 spans 15 amino acids. Germline lookup yields CDR1 LNHDA and CDR2 SQIVND (reference sequence). DNA for the CDR3: TGTGCCAGTAGTATAGGGGGGGCAGGCAATCAGCCCCAGCATTTT. Translating it yields CASSIGGAGNQPQHF.